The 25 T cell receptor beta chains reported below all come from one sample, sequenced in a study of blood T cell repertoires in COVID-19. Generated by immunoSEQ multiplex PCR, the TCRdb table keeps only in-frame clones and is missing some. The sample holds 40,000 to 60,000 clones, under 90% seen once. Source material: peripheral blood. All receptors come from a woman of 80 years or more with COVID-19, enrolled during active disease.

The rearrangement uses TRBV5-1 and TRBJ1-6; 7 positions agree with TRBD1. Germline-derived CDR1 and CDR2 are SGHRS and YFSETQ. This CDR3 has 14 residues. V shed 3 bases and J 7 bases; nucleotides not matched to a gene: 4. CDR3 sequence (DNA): TGCGCCAGCAGCTCGAGACAGGGAAATTCACCCCTCCACTTT. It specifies CASSSRQGNSPLHF.

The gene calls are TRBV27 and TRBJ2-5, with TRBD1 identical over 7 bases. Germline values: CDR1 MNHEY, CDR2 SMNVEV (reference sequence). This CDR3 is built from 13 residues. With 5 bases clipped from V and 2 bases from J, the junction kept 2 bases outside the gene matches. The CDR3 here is CASSDRVQETQYF. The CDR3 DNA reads TGTGCCAGCAGTGACAGGGTTCAAGAGACCCAGTACTTC.

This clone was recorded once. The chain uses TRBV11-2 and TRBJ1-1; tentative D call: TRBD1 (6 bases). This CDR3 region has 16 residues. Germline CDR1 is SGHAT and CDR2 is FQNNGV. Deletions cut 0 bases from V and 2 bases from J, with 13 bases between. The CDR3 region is CASSLDRGGRNTEAFF. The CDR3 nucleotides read TGTGCCAGCAGCTTAGATCGCGGGGGCCGCAACACTGAAGCTTTCTTT.

CDR3 nucleotide sequence: TGTGCCAGTAGTGTCAGGGATGTCGGCAATCAGCCCCAGCATTTT. Its protein is CASSVRDVGNQPQHF. This rearrangement joins TRBV19 to TRBJ1-5; possibly TRBD1 for D (5 bases). Germline lookup yields CDR1 LNHDA and CDR2 SQIVND (reference sequence). Trimming took off 5 bases at V and 2 bases at J, with 13 bases between the two ends. This CDR3 region has 15 residues.

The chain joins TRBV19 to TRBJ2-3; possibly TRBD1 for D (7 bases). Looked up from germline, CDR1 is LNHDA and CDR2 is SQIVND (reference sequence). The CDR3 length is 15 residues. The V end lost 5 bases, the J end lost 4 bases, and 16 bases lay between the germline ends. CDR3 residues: CASSLGGGMPDTQYF. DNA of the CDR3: TGTGCCAGTAGTCTTGGAGGGGGCATGCCAGATACGCAGTATTTT.

Written as DNA, the CDR3 is TGTGCCAGCAGTGACACAGGGGGAGGGACAGATACGCAGTATTTT. Its protein is CASSDTGGGTDTQYF. This sequence joins TRBV25-1 and TRBJ2-3, with D perhaps matching TRBD1 (8 bases). The CDR3 has 15 amino acids. V lost 3 bases, J lost 3 bases, and 13 bases lay in between. Germline values: CDR1 MGHDK, CDR2 SYGVNS.

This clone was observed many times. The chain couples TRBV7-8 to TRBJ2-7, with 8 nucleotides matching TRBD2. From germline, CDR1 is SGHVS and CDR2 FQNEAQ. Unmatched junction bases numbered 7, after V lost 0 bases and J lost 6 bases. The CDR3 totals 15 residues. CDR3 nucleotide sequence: TGTGCCAGCAGCTTAGCTGTCGGGAGGGCCGGCGAGCAGTACTTC. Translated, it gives CASSLAVGRAGEQYF.

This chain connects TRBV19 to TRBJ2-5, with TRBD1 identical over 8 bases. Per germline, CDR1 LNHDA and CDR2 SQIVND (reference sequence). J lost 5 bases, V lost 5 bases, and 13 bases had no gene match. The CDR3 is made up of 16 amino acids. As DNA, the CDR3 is TGTGCCAGTAGTGTTCCCAGGACAGGGAAGGAGGAGACCCAGTACTTC. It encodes CASSVPRTGKEETQYF.

The CDR3 here is CASSPGTSGRSYEQYF. DNA of the CDR3: TGCGCCAGCAGCCCCGGGACTAGCGGGCGCTCCTACGAGCAGTACTTC. V usage is TRBV4-1 and J usage is TRBJ2-7; 12 bases align to TRBD2. The CDR3 is 16 amino acids. Trimming removed 4 bases from V and 0 bases from J; junction bases left unmatched: 4. From germline, CDR1 is MGHRA and CDR2 YSYEKL.

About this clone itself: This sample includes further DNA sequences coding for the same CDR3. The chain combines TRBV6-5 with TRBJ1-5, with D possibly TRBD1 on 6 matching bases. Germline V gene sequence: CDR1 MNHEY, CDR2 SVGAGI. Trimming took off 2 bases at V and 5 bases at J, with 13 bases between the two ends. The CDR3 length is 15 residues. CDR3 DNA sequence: TGTGCCAGCAGTTACACTACAGGGTCGGATCAGCCCCAGCATTTT. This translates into CASSYTTGSDQPQHF.

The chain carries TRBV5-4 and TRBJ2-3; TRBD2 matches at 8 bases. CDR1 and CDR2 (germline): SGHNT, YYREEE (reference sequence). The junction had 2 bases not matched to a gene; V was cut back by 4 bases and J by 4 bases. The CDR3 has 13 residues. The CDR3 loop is CASSLLAADTQYF. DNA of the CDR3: TGTGCCAGCAGCCTACTAGCGGCAGATACGCAGTATTTT.

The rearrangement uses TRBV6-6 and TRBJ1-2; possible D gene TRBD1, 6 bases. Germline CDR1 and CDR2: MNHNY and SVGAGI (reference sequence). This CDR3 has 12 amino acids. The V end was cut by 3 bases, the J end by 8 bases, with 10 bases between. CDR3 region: CASSYQGNGYTF. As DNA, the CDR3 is TGTGCCAGCAGTTATCAGGGGAACGGCTACACCTTC.

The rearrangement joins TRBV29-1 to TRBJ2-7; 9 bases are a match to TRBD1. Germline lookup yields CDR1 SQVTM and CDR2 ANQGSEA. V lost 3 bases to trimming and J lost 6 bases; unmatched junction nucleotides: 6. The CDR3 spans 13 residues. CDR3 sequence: CSVDGTGFGEQYF. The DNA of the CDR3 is TGCAGCGTTGACGGGACAGGGTTTGGCGAGCAGTACTTC.

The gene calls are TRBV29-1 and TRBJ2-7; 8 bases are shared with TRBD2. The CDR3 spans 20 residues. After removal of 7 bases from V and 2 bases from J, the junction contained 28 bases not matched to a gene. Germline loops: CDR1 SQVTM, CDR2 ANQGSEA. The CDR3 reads CSEFRDIRPSDLREAYEQYF. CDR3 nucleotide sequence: TGCAGCGAATTTAGGGACATCAGGCCCTCTGACCTGCGGGAGGCCTACGAGCAGTACTTC.

CDR3 bases: TGTGCCAGCAGCTCCAACAGGGTAGGCTACACCTTC. It translates to CASSSNRVGYTF. V gene TRBV7-2 combines with J gene TRBJ1-2; TRBD1 is a possible D gene (6 bases). V was trimmed by 4 bases and J by 8 bases, leaving 11 bases between them. The germline gives CDR1 SGHTA, CDR2 FQGNSA. CDR3 size: 12 residues.

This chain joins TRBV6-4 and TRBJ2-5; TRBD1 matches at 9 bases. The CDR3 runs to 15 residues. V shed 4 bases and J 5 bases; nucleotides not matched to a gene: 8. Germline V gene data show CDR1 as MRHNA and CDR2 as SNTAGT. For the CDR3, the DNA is TGTGCCAGCAGTGCGGGGACAGGGTGGTCGGAGACCCAGTACTTC. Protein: CASSAGTGWSETQYF.

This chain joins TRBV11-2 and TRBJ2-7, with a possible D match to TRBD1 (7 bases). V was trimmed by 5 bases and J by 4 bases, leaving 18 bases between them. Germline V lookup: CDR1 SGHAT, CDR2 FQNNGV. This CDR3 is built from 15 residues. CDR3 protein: CASSTLGGGVYEQYF. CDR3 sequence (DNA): TGTGCCAGCAGCACCCTCGGAGGGGGCGTGTACGAGCAGTACTTC.

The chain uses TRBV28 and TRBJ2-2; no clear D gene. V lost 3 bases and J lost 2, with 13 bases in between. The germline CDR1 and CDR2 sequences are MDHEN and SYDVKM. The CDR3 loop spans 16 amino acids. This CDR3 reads CASSLSLNTNTGELFF. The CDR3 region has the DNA TGTGCCAGCAGTTTGTCGCTGAACACCAACACCGGGGAGCTGTTTTTT. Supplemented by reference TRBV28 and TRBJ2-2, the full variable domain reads DVKVTQSSRYLVKRTGEKVFLECVQDMDHENMFWYRQDPGLGLRLIYFSYDVKMKEKGDIPEGYSVSREKKERFSLILESASTNQTSMYLCASSLSLNTNTGELFFGEGSRLTVL.

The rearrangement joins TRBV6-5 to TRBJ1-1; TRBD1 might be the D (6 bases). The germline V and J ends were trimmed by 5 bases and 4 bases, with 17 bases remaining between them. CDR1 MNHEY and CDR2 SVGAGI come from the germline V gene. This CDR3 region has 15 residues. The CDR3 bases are TGTGCCAGCAGTCGAACGGGGGGGCTGGGCACTGAAGCTTTCTTT. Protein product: CASSRTGGLGTEAFF.

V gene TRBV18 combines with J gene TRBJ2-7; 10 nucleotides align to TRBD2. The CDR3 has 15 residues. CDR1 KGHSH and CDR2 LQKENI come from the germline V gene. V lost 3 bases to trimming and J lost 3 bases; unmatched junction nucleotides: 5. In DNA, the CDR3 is TGTGCCAGCTCACCCAGGACTAGCGGTTACTACGAGCAGTACTTC. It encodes CASSPRTSGYYEQYF. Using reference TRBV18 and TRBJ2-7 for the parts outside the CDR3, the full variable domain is NAGVMQNPRHLVRRRGQEARLRCSPMKGHSHVYWYRQLPEEGLKFMVYLQKENIIDESGMPKERFSAEFPKEGPSILRIQQVVRGDSAAYFCASSPRTSGYYEQYFGPGTRLTVT.

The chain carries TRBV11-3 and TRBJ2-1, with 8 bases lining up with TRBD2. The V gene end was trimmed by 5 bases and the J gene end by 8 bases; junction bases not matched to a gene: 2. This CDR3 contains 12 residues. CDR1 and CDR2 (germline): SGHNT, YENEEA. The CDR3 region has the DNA TGTGCCAGCAGCCGAGCGGGAGATGAGCAGTTCTTC. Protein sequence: CASSRAGDEQFF.

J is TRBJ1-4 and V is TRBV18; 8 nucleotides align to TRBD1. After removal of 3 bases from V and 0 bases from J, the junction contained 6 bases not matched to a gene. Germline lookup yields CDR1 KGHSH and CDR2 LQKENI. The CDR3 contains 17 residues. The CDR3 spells CASSPLGQGPTNEKLFF. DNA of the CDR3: TGTGCCAGCTCACCCCTCGGACAGGGTCCAACTAATGAAAAACTGTTTTTT.

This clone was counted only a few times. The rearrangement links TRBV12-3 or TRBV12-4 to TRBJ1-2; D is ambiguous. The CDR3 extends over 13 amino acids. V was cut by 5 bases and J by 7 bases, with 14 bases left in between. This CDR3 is CASSPEGGFGYTF. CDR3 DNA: TGTGCCAGCAGTCCCGAGGGCGGGTTTGGCTACACCTTC.

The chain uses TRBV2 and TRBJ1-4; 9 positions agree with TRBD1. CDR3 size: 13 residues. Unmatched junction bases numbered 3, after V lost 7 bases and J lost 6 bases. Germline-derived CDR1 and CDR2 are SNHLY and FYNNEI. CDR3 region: CASKDRGYEKLFF. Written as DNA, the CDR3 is TGTGCCAGCAAGGACAGGGGATATGAAAAACTGTTTTTT. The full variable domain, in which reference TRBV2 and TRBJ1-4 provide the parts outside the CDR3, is EPEVTQTPSHQVTQMGQEVILRCVPISNHLYFYWYRQILGQKVEFLVSFYNNEISEKSEIFDDQFSVERPDGSNFTLKIRSTKLEDSAMYFCASKDRGYEKLFFGSGTQLSVL.

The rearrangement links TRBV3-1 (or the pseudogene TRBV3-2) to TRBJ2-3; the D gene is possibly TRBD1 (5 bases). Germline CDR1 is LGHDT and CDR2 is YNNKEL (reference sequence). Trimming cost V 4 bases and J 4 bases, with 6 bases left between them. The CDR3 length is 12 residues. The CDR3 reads CASSRTPDTQYF. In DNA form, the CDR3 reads TGTGCCAGCAGCCGGACACCAGATACGCAGTATTTT.